Listed below are T cell receptor beta chains from one sample, sequenced in a study of T cells in Graves' hyperthyroidism and ophthalmopathy. In TCRdb, the multiplex PCR reads were re-called with MiXCR into one record per CDR3 protein. The sample has tens of thousands of distinct CDR3 sequences; approximately 53% are singletons. The sample consisted of blood. The receptor source for this set is a woman aged 55-69 years with Graves' ophthalmopathy. Each CDR3 is given with its conserved first and last residue. The D gene is left open where the match is weak. Clone size is given for some rows only: seen once, a few or many times, or a class if the clone is expanded.

TRBV29-1,TRBJ1-1,-,-,TGCAGCGTCAACAGGGATGGGGTGGGCACTGAAGCTTTCTTT,CSVNRDGVGTEAFF
TRBV2,TRBJ1-2,once,-,TGTGCCAGCAGCCTCCCACGGGCTTCGGACTATGGCTACACCTTC,CASSLPRASDYGYTF
TRBV19,TRBJ2-6,-,-,TGTGCCAGTAGTGCCGAGGAGGGAGCCACCTCTGGGGCCAACGTCCTGACTTTC,CASSAEEGATSGANVLTF
TRBV7-9,TRBJ2-3,-,TRBD1,TGTGCCAGCAGCGCAACACAGGGGTTGGGCATAGATACGCAGTATTTT,CASSATQGLGIDTQYF
TRBV20-1,TRBJ1-6,-,-,TGCAGTGCGCTGCCATTGGGGAATAGTAATTCACCCCTCCACTTT,CSALPLGNSNSPLHF
TRBV9,TRBJ2-1,-,TRBD2,TGTGCCAGCAGCGTAGAGGTTAGCGGGAGCAATGAGCAGTTCTTC,CASSVEVSGSNEQFF
TRBV6-5,TRBJ2-5,-,TRBD1,TGTGCCAGCAGTTACGGACTCCGCCGACCACGCCTCGGGACAGGGACCCAGTACTTC,CASSYGLRRPRLGTGTQYF
TRBV20-1,TRBJ2-7,-,TRBD2,TGCAGTGCTGTCCCGGGACTAGCGGGAGCCTACGAGCAGTACTTC,CSAVPGLAGAYEQYF
TRBV7-3,TRBJ2-3,-,TRBD1,TGTGCCAGCAGCTTACAGGACAGGCCGGGGGATACGCAGTATTTT,CASSLQDRPGDTQYF
TRBV5-6,TRBJ1-2,many,-,TGTGCCAGCAGCCCCTTTCGGGCAGGGACCTATGGCTACACCTTC,CASSPFRAGTYGYTF
TRBV19,TRBJ2-7,-,-,TGTGCCAGTAGTATGGAGGCAGGGACGACCTACGAGCAGTACTTC,CASSMEAGTTYEQYF
TRBV6-5,TRBJ1-1,many,-,TGTGCCAGCAGTTCCTCGAAACAGCCGAACACTGAAGCTTTCTTT,CASSSSKQPNTEAFF
TRBV5-1,TRBJ1-6,-,TRBD1,TGCGCCAGCAGCCCGGACGGGACAGGGACGCGTAATTCACCCCTCCACTTT,CASSPDGTGTRNSPLHF
TRBV6-2/TRBV6-3,TRBJ2-3,many,TRBD2,TGTGCCAGCAGCCGAACCCCTAGCGGTAGCACAGATACGCAGTATTTT,CASSRTPSGSTDTQYF
TRBV2,TRBJ1-2,medium-sized,-,TGTGCCAGCGCCCTCAGGGCTGGAGGCTACACCTTC,CASALRAGGYTF
TRBV20-1,TRBJ2-1,many,TRBD2,TGCAGTGCCCCTAGCGGGAGGACCAACTACAATGAGCAGTTCTTC,CSAPSGRTNYNEQFF
TRBV10-3,TRBJ1-5,medium-sized,-,TGTGCCATCAGTGAAGACGGACAGAATCAGCCCCAGCATTTT,CAISEDGQNQPQHF
TRBV20-1,TRBJ1-2,-,-,TGCAGTGCTAGTCGGTTTGGCTACACCTTC,CSASRFGYTF
TRBV12-3/TRBV12-4,TRBJ1-2,-,-,TGTGCCAGCACCAGGACAGAAGGCTACACCTTC,CASTRTEGYTF
TRBV7-9,TRBJ1-6,many,-,TGTGCCAGCAGCTGGGGGGGCGGTTCACCCCTCCACTTT,CASSWGGGSPLHF
TRBV12-3/TRBV12-4,TRBJ2-5,-,-,TGTGCCAGCAGTCCCCCCGCAGGGGACGAGACCCAGTACTTC,CASSPPAGDETQYF
TRBV7-8,TRBJ2-1,-,TRBD2,TGTGCCAGCAGCTATCCTGACCAGCGGGAACCTCTCCTCTCCTACAGTGAGCAGTTCTTC,CASSYPDQREPLLSYSEQFF
TRBV4-1,TRBJ2-7,many,-,TGCGCCAGCAGCCAAGTCGTGGGGGGCTACGAGCAGTACTTC,CASSQVVGGYEQYF
TRBV6-4,TRBJ2-1,-,-,TGTGCCAGCAGTGTCAAGGGCTCCTACAATGAGCAGTTCTTC,CASSVKGSYNEQFF
TRBV20-1,TRBJ2-7,medium-sized,TRBD1,TGCAGTGCTAGAGAGGGGACAGGTCCCTACGAGCAGTACTTC,CSAREGTGPYEQYF